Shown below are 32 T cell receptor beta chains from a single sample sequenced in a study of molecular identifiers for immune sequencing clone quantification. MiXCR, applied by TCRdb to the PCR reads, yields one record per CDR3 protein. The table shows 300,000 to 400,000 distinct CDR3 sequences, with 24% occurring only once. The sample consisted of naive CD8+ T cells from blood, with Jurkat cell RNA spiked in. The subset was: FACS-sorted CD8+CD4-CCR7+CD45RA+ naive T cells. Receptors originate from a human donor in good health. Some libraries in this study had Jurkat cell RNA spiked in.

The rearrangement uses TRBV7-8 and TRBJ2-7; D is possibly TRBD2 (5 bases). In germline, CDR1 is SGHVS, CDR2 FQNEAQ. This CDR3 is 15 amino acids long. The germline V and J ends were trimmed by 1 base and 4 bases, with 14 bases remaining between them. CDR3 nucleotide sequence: TGTGCCAGCAGCTTAGGTTGGGAGTCTCGGTACGAGCAGTACTTC. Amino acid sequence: CASSLGWESRYEQYF.

Here the CDR3 reads CASSEALDGRTDTQYF. The CDR3 nucleotides read TGTGCCAGCAGCGAGGCCTTGGACGGGCGCACAGATACGCAGTATTTT. The chain recombines TRBV5-6 with TRBJ2-3; D gene ambiguous. Per the germline V gene, CDR1 is SGHDT and CDR2 is YYEEEE. The CDR3 consists of 16 residues. V was pared by 4 bases and J by 1 base, with 16 bases between. Using reference TRBV5-6 and TRBJ2-3 for the parts outside the CDR3, the full variable domain is DAGVTQSPTHLIKTRGQQVTLRCSPKSGHDTVSWYQQALGQGPQFIFQYYEEEERQRGNFPDRFSGHQFPNYSSELNVNALLLGDSALYLCASSEALDGRTDTQYFGPGTRLTVL.

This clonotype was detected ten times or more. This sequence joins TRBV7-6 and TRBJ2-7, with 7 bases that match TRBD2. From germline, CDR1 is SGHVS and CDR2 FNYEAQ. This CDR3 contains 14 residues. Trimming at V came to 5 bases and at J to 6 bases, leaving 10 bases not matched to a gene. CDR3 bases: TGTGCCAGCAGCCATAGGACCGGGGGGATCGAGCAGTACTTC. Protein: CASSHRTGGIEQYF.

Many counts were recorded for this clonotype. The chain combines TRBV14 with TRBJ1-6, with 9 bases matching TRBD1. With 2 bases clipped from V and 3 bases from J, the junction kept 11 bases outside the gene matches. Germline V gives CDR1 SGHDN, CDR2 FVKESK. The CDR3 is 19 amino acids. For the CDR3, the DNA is TGTGCCAGCAGCCAAAGAAGGGACAGGGTCCTGATCTATAATTCACCCCTCCACTTT. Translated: CASSQRRDRVLIYNSPLHF.

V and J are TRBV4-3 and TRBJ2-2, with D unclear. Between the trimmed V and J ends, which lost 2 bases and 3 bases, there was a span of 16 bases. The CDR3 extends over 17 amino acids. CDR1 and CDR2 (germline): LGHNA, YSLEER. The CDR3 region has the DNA TGCGCCAGCAGCCAACGGCCCCCAGAAACGGACACCGGGGAGCTGTTTTTT. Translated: CASSQRPPETDTGELFF.

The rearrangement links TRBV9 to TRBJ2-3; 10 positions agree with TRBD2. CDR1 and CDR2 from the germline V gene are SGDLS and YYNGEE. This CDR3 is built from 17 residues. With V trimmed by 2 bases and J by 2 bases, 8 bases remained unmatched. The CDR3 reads CASSVLLAGDNTDTQYF. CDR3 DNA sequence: TGTGCCAGCAGCGTCTTGCTAGCGGGAGATAACACAGATACGCAGTATTTT.

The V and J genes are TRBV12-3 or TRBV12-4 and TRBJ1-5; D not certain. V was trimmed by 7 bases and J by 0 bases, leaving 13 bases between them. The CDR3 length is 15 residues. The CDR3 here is CASMDFGDSNQPQHF. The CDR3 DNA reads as TGTGCCAGCATGGACTTCGGAGATAGCAATCAGCCCCAGCATTTT.

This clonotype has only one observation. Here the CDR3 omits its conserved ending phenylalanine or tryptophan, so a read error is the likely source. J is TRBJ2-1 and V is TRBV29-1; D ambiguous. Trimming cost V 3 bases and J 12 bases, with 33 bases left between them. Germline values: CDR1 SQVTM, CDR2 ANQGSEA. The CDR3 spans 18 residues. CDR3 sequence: CSVEHSPASLVPILGQFL. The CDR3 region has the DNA TGCAGCGTTGAGCATAGTCCCGCGTCGCTAGTCCCTATCCTCGGGCAGTTCCTC.

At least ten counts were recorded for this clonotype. The chain's CDR3 is CASSQDRGGYQPQHF. The CDR3 DNA reads TGCGCCAGCAGCCAAGATCGTGGCGGCTATCAGCCCCAGCATTTT. The V gene is TRBV4-3, the J gene TRBJ1-5; D is unresolved. There are 15 residues in the CDR3. Per the germline V gene, CDR1 is LGHNA and CDR2 is YSLEER. Trimming took 0 bases from V and 5 from J, leaving 11 bases between them.

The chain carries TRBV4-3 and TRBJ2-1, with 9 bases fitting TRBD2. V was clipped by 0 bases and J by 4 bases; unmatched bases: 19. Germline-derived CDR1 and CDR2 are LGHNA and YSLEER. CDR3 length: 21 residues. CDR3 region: CASSQDVGSGGIRNQYNEQFF. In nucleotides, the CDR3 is TGCGCCAGCAGCCAAGATGTAGGTAGCGGGGGAATAAGAAACCAGTACAATGAGCAGTTCTTC.

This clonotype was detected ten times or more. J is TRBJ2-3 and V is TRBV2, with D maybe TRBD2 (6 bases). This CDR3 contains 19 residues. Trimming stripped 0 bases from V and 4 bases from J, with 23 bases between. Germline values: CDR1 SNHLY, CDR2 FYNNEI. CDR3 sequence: CASSEALRILAEGADTQYF. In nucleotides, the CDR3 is TGTGCCAGCAGTGAAGCGCTTAGAATACTAGCAGAAGGGGCAGATACGCAGTATTTT.

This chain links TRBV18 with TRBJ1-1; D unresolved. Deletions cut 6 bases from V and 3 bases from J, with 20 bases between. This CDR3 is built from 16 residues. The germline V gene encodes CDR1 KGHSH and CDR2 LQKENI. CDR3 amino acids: CASSPSFGRAHTEAFF. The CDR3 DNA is TGTGCCAGCTCGCCGTCATTTGGACGGGCGCACACTGAAGCTTTCTTT. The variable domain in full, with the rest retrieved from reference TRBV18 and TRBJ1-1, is NAGVMQNPRHLVRRRGQEARLRCSPMKGHSHVYWYRQLPEEGLKFMVYLQKENIIDESGMPKERFSAEFPKEGPSILRIQQVVRGDSAAYFCASSPSFGRAHTEAFFGQGTRLTVV.

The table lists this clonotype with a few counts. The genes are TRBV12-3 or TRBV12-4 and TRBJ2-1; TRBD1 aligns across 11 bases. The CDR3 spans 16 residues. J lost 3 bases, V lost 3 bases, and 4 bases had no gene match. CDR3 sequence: CASSFGQGAFYNEQFF. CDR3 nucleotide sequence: TGTGCCAGCAGTTTCGGACAGGGGGCCTTCTACAATGAGCAGTTCTTC.

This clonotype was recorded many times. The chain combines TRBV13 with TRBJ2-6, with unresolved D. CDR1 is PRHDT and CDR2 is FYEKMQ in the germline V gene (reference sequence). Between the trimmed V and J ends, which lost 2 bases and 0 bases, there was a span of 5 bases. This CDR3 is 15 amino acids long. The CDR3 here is CASSLWISGANVLTF. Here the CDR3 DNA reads TGTGCCAGCAGCTTATGGATCTCTGGGGCCAACGTCCTGACTTTC.

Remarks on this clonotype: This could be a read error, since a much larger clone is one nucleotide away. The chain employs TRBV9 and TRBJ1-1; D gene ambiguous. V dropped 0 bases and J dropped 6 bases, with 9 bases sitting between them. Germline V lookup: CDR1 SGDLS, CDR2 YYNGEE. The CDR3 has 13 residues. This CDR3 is CASSVVGSAEAFF. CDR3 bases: TGTGCCAGCAGCGTAGTGGGGTCCGCTGAAGCTTTCTTT. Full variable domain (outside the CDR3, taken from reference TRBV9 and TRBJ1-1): DSGVTQTPKHLITATGQRVTLRCSPRSGDLSVYWYQQSLDQGLQFLIQYYNGEERAKGNILERFSAQQFPDLHSELNLSSLELGDSALYFCASSVVGSAEAFFGQGTRLTVV.

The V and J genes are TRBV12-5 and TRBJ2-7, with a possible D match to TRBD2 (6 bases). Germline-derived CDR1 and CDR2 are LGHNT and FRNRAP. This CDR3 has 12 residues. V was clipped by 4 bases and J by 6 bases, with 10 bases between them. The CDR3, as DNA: TGTGCTAGTGGTTCCGGGACTTTCGAGCAGTACTTC. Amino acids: CASGSGTFEQYF.

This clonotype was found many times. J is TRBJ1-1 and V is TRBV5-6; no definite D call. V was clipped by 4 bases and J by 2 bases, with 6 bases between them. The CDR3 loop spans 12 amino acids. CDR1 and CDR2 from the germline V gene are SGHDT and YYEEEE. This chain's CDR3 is CASSEDNTEAFF. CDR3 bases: TGTGCCAGCAGCGAAGACAACACTGAAGCTTTCTTT.

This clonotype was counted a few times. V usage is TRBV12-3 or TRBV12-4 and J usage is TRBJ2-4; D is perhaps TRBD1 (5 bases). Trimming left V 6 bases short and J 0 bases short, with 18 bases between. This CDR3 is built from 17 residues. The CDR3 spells CASRPRQLGLAKNIQYF. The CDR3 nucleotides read TGTGCCAGCAGGCCGAGACAGCTCGGGTTAGCCAAAAACATTCAGTACTTC.

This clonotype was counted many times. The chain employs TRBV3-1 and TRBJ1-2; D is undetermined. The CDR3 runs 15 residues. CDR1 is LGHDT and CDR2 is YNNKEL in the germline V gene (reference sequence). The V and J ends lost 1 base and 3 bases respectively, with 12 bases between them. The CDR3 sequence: CASSQATEPYYGYTF. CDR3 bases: TGTGCCAGCAGCCAAGCGACCGAGCCCTACTATGGCTACACCTTC.

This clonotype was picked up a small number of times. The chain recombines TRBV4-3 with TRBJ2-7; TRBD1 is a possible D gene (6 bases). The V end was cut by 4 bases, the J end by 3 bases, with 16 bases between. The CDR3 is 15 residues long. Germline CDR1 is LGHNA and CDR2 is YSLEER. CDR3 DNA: TGCGCCAGCAGCCCGGAACGGACAGTTTACTACGAGCAGTACTTC. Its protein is CASSPERTVYYEQYF.

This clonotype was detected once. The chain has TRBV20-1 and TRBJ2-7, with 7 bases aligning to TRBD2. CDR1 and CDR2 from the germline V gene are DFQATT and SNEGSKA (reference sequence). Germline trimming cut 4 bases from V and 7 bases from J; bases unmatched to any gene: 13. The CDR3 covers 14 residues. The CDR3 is CSANGEREIGEQYF. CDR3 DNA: TGCAGTGCTAACGGCGAGCGGGAAATCGGTGAGCAGTACTTC.

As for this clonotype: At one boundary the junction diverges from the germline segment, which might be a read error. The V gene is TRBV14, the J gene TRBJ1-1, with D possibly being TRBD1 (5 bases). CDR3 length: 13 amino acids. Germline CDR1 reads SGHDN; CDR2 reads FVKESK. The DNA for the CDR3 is TGTGCCAGCAGCCTGGGGCCGCGGACTGAAGCTCTCTTT. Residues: CASSLGPRTEALF.

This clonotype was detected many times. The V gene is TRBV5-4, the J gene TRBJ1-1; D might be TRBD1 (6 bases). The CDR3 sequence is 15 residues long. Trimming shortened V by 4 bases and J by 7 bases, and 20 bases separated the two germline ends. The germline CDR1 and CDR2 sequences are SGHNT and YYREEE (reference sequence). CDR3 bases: TGTGCCAGCAGCCCGAGTCTGGGGGACAATAGTGAAGCTTTCTTT. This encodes CASSPSLGDNSEAFF. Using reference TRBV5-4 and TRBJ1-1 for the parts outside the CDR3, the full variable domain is ETGVTQSPTHLIKTRGQQVTLRCSSQSGHNTVSWYQQALGQGPQFIFQYYREEENGRGNFPPRFSGLQFPNYSSELNVNALELDDSALYLCASSPSLGDNSEAFFGQGTRLTVV.

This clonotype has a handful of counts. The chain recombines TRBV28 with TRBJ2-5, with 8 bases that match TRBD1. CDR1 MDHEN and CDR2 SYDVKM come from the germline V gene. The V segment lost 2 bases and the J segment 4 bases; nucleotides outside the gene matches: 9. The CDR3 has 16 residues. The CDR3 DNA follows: TGTGCCAGCAGTTTACGAGGCGCAGGGGGCGTAGAGACCCAGTACTTC. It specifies CASSLRGAGGVETQYF.

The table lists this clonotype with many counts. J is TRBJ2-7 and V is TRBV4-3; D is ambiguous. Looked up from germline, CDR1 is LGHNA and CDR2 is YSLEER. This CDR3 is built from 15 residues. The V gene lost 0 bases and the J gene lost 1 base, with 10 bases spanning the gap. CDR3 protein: CASSQDLTVSYEQYF. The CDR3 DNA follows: TGCGCCAGCAGCCAAGATCTTACAGTTTCCTACGAGCAGTACTTC.

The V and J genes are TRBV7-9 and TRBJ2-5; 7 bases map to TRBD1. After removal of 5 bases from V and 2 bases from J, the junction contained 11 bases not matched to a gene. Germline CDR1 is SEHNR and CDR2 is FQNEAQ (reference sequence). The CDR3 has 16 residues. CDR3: CASSAPGTVLQETQYF. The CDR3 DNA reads TGTGCCAGCAGCGCCCCCGGGACAGTCCTTCAAGAGACCCAGTACTTC. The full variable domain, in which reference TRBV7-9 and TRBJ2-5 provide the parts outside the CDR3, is DTGVSQNPRHKITKRGQNVTFRCDPISEHNRLYWYRQTLGQGPEFLTYFQNEAQLEKSRLLSDRFSAERPKGSFSTLEIQRTEQGDSAMYLCASSAPGTVLQETQYFGPGTRLLVL.

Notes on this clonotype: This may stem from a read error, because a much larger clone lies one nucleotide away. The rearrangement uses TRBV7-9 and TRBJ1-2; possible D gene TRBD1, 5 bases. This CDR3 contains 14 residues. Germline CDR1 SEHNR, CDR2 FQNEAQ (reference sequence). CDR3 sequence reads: CAGSSERQSYGYTF. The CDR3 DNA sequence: TGTGCCGGCAGCTCGGAGCGACAGAGCTATGGCTACACCTTC.

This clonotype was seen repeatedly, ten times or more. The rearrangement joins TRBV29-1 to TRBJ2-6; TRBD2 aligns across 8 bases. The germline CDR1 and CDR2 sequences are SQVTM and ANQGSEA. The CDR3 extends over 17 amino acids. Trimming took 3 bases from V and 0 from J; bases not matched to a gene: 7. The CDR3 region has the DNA TGCAGCGTTGAGGTGCTAGCGGGTAGCTCTGGGGCCAACGTCCTGACTTTC. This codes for CSVEVLAGSSGANVLTF.

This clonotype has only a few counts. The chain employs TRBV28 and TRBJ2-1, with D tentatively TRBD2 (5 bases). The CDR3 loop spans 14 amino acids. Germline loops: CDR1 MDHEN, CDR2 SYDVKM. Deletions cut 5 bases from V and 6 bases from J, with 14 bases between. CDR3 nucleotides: TGTGCCAGCAGTCCTCCCCGCGGGCCCAATGAGCAGTTCTTC. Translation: CASSPPRGPNEQFF.

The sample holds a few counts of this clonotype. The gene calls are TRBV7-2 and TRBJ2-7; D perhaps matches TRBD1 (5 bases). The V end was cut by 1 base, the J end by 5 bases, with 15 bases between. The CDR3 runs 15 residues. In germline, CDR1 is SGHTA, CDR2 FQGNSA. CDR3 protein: CASSLGSDNLDEQYF. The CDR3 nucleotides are TGTGCCAGCAGCTTAGGCTCGGACAATCTTGACGAGCAGTACTTC. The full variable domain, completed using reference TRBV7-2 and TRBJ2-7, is GAGVSQSPSNKVTEKGKDVELRCDPISGHTALYWYRQSLGQGLEFLIYFQGNSAPDKSGLPSDRFSAERTGGSVSTLTIQRTQQEDSAVYLCASSLGSDNLDEQYFGPGTRLTVT.

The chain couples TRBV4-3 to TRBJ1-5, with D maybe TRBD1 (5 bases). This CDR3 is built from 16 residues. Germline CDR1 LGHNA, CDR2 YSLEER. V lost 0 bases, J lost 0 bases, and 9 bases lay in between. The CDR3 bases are TGCGCCAGCAGCCAAGAACAGGATGATAGCAATCAGCCCCAGCATTTT. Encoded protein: CASSQEQDDSNQPQHF.

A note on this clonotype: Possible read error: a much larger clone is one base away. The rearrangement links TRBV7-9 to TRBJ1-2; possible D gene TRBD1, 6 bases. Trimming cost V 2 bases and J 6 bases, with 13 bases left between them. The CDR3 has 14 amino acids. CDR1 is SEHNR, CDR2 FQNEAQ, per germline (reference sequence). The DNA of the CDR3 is TGTGCCAGCAGCTTACCGGGGGGGGCCAATGGCTACACCTTC. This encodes CASSLPGGANGYTF. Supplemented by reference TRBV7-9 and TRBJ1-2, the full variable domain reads DTGVSQNPRHKITKRGQNVTFRCDPISEHNRLYWYRQTLGQGPEFLTYFQNEAQLEKSRLLSDRFSAERPKGSFSTLEIQRTEQGDSAMYLCASSLPGGANGYTFGSGTRLTVV.